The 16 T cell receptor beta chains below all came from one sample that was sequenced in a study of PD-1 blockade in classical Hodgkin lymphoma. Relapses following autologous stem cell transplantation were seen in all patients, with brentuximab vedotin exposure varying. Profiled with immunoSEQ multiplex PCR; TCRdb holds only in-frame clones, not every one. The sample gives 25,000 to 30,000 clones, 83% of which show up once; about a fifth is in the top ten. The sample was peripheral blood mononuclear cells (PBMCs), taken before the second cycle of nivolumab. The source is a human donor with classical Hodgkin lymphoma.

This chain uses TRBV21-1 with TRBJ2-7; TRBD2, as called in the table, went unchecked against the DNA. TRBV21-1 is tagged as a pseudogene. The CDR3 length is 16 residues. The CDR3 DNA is TGTGCCAGCAGCAAAGTGAGGCTAGCGGCCTCCTACGAGCAGTACTTC. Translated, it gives CASSKVRLAASYEQYF.

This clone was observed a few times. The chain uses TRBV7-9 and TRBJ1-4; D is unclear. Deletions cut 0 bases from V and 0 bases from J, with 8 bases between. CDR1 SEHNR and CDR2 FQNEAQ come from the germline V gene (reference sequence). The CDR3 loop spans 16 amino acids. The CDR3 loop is CASSLASQATNEKLFF. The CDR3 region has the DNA TGTGCCAGCAGCTTAGCGTCCCAAGCAACTAATGAAAAACTGTTTTTT. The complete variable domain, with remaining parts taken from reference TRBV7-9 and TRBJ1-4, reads DTGVSQNPRHKITKRGQNVTFRCDPISEHNRLYWYRQTLGQGPEFLTYFQNEAQLEKSRLLSDRFSAERPKGSFSTLEIQRTEQGDSAMYLCASSLASQATNEKLFFGSGTQLSVL.

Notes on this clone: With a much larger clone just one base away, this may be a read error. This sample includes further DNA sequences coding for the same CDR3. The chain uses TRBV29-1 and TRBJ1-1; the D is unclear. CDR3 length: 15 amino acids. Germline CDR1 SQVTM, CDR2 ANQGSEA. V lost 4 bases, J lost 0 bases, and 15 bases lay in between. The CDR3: CSVVGIGGVNTEAFF. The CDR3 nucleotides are TGCAGCGTTGTAGGGATAGGAGGAGTGAACACTGAAGCTTTCTTT.

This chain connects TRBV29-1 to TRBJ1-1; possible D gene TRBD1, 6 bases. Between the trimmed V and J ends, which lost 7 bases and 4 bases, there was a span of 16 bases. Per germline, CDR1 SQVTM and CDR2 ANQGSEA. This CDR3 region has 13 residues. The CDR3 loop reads CSGTRDTGTEAFF. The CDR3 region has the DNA TGCAGCGGGACCCGGGACACCGGCACTGAAGCTTTCTTT. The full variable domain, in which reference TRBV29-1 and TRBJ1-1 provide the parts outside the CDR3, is SAVISQKPSRDICQRGTSLTIQCQVDSQVTMMFWYRQQPGQSLTLIATANQGSEATYESGFVIDKFPISRPNLTFSTLTVSNMSPEDSSIYLCSGTRDTGTEAFFGQGTRLTVV.

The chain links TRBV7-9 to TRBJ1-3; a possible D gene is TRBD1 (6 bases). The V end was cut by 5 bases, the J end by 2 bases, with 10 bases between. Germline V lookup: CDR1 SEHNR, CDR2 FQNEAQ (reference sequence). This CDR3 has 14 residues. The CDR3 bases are TGTGCCAGCAGCGTTGGGGGGCCTGGAAACACCATATATTTT. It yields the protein CASSVGGPGNTIYF.

The CDR3 nucleotides read TGTGCCATCAGTGATGACAGGAGTCACCCTGGCTACACCTTC. Amino acid sequence: CAISDDRSHPGYTF. The chain recombines TRBV10-3 with TRBJ1-2, with a weak D call TRBD1 (6 bases). The germline V and J ends were trimmed by 3 bases and 7 bases, with 15 bases remaining between them. The CDR3 is 14 amino acids. Germline loops: CDR1 ENHRY, CDR2 SYGVKD.

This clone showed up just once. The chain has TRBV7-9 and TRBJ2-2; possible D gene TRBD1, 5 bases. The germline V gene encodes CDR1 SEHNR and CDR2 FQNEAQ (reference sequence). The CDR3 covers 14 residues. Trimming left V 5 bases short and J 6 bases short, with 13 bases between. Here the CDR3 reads CASSPPGRAGELFF. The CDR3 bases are TGTGCCAGCAGCCCTCCCGGCAGGGCCGGGGAGCTGTTTTTT. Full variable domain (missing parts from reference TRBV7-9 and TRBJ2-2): DTGVSQNPRHKITKRGQNVTFRCDPISEHNRLYWYRQTLGQGPEFLTYFQNEAQLEKSRLLSDRFSAERPKGSFSTLEIQRTEQGDSAMYLCASSPPGRAGELFFGEGSRLTVL.

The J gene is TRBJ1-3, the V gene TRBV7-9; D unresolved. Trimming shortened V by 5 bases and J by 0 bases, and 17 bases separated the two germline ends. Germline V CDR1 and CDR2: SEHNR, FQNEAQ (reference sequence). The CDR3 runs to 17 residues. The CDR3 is CASSAGLTLSSGNTIYF. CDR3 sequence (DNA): TGTGCCAGCAGCGCGGGTCTCACACTTAGCTCTGGAAACACCATATATTTT. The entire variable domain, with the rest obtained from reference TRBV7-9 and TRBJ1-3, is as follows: DTGVSQNPRHKITKRGQNVTFRCDPISEHNRLYWYRQTLGQGPEFLTYFQNEAQLEKSRLLSDRFSAERPKGSFSTLEIQRTEQGDSAMYLCASSAGLTLSSGNTIYFGEGSWLTVV.

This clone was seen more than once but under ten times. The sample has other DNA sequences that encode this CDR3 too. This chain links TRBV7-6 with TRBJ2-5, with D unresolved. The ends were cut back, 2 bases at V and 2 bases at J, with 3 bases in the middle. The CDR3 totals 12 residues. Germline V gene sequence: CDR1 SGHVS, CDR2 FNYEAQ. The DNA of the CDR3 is TGTGCCAGCAGCTTACCACAAGAGACCCAGTACTTC. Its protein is CASSLPQETQYF.

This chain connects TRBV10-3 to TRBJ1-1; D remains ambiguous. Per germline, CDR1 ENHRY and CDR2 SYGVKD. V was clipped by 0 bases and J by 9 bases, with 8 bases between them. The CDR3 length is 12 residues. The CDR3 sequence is CAISESEGKAFF. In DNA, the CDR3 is TGTGCCATCAGTGAGTCGGAAGGGAAAGCTTTCTTT.

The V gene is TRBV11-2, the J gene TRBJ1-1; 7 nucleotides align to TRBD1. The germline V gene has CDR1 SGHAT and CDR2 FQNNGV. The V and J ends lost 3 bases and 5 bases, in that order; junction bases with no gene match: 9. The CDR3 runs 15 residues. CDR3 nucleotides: TGTGCCAGCAGCTTGTACCTCAAGACAGGGACTGAAGCTTTCTTT. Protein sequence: CASSLYLKTGTEAFF.

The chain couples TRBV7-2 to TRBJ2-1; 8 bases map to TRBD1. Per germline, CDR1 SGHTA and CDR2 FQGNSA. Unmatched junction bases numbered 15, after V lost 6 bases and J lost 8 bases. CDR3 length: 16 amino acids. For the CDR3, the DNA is TGTGCCAGCAGACCAACAGGGGGAACTGGGGGCTATGAGCAGTTCTTC. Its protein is CASRPTGGTGGYEQFF.

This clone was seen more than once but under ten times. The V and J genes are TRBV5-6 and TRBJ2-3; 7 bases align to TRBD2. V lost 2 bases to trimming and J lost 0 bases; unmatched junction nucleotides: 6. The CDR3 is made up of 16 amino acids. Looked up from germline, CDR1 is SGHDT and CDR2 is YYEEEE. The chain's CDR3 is CASSLGRDYSTDTQYF. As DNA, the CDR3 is TGTGCCAGCAGCTTAGGTAGGGACTATAGCACAGATACGCAGTATTTT.

This CDR3 reads CASSPPPDLGGEKLFF. In nucleotides, the CDR3 is TGTGCCAGCAGTCCGCCGCCGGACCTGGGGGGTGAAAAACTGTTTTTT. The V gene is TRBV28, the J gene TRBJ1-4; possibly TRBD1 for D (5 bases). With 5 bases removed from V and 7 bases from J, the gap between germline ends came to 20 bases. Germline V lookup: CDR1 MDHEN, CDR2 SYDVKM. The CDR3 is 16 amino acids.

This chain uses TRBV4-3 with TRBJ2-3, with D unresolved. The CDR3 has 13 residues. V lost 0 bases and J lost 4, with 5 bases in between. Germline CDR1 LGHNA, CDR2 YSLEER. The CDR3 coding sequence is TGCGCCAGCAGCCAAGAGATCCCAGATACGCAGTATTTT. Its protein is CASSQEIPDTQYF.

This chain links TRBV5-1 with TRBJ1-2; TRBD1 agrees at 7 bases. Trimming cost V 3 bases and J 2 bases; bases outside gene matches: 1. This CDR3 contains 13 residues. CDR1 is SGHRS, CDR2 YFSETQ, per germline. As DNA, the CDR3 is TGCGCCAGCAGCTCGGGACAGAACTATGGCTACACCTTC. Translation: CASSSGQNYGYTF.